A single sample gave rise to the 9 T cell receptor beta chains below, sequenced in a study of CD4 T cells in relation to SARS-CoV-2 and coronaviruses. Method: immunoSEQ multiplex PCR; TCRdb's copy keeps in-frame clones and lacks some. The sample lists roughly 30,000 clones; 74% were seen once. CD4+ T cells from unexposed donors were obtained before the COVID-19 pandemic (2011-2018). CD4+ T cells were isolated from the cells after more than 8 days of culture. For these TCRs, the target antigens are not known. The specimen was CD4+ T cells from PBMCs, cultured in vitro. Receptors were obtained from a human donor in good health.

The rearrangement links TRBV6-5 to TRBJ1-2; D not resolved. V was trimmed by 0 bases and J by 4 bases, leaving 9 bases between them. The CDR3 is made up of 14 amino acids. Germline CDR1 reads MNHEY; CDR2 reads SVGAGI. The CDR3 here is CASSYSARGYGYTF. The DNA for the CDR3 is TGTGCCAGCAGTTACTCGGCCAGAGGCTATGGCTACACCTTC.

The V gene is TRBV27, the J gene TRBJ2-6; D possibly matches TRBD1 or TRBD2 (6 bases each). V was shortened by 1 base and J by 4 bases, with 14 bases between the two germline ends. Germline CDR1 is MNHEY and CDR2 is SMNVEV (reference sequence). The CDR3 runs 17 residues. The CDR3 DNA follows: TGTGCCAGCAGTTTATATTGGGGGGCGAGAGGGGCCAACGTCCTGACTTTC. It encodes CASSLYWGARGANVLTF.

This chain joins TRBV13 and TRBJ2-7, with D possibly called TRBD1 or TRBD2 (5 bases each). The CDR3 has 12 amino acids. V was clipped by 5 bases and J by 7 bases, with 12 bases between them. Germline-derived CDR1 and CDR2 are PRHDT and FYEKMQ (reference sequence). The CDR3 region has the DNA TGTGCCAGCAGCCCGGGGCTCGGGGAGCAGTACTTC. As protein: CASSPGLGEQYF.

The genes are TRBV5-4 and TRBJ2-6; unclear D gene. V gave up 2 bases and J gave up 5 bases, with 8 bases separating them. The CDR3 sequence is 14 residues long. Per the germline V gene, CDR1 is SGHNT and CDR2 is YYREEE (reference sequence). The DNA for the CDR3 is TGTGCCAGCAGCTTCATGGGTTGGGCCAACGTCCTGACTTTC. Its translation is CASSFMGWANVLTF.

The CDR3 DNA reads as TGTGCCAGCAGCGACGGACGACAGGATTGGGGCGAGGAGCTGTTTTTT. Protein sequence: CASSDGRQDWGEELFF. The chain joins TRBV5-8 to TRBJ2-2; a weak D match, TRBD1 (6 bases). CDR3 length equals 16 residues. With 4 bases removed from V and 10 bases from J, the gap between germline ends came to 23 bases. From germline, CDR1 is SGHTS and CDR2 YDEGEE.

V and J are TRBV7-2 and TRBJ2-7, with TRBD2 matching 12 bases. Trimming took 5 bases from V and 2 from J; bases not matched to a gene: 7. This CDR3 is built from 16 residues. Germline V gene sequence: CDR1 SGHTA, CDR2 FQGNSA. Written as DNA, the CDR3 is TGTGCCAGCAGCCGGGACTCTAGCGGGGGGGCCTACGAGCAGTACTTC. Amino acid sequence: CASSRDSSGGAYEQYF. The variable domain in full, with the rest retrieved from reference TRBV7-2 and TRBJ2-7, is GAGVSQSPSNKVTEKGKDVELRCDPISGHTALYWYRQSLGQGLEFLIYFQGNSAPDKSGLPSDRFSAERTGGSVSTLTIQRTQQEDSAVYLCASSRDSSGGAYEQYFGPGTRLTVT.

The chain combines TRBV6-5 with TRBJ1-6; 8 bases agree with TRBD1. V lost 6 bases to trimming and J lost 6 bases; unmatched junction nucleotides: 4. This CDR3 contains 14 residues. In germline, CDR1 is MNHEY, CDR2 SVGAGI. The CDR3 DNA reads as TGTGCCAGCAGGATGGGACAGGTTAATTCACCCCTCCACTTT. Its translation is CASRMGQVNSPLHF.

The chain carries TRBV19 and TRBJ1-1; D not certain. V lost 9 bases and J 4 bases, leaving 15 bases between the germline ends. Germline V gives CDR1 LNHDA, CDR2 SQIVND (reference sequence). This CDR3 is 13 amino acids long. The CDR3 region is CASQPEGGTEAFF. CDR3 coding DNA: TGTGCCAGCCAGCCCGAAGGAGGCACTGAAGCTTTCTTT.

This chain links TRBV5-1 with TRBJ1-1; 8 bases are a match to TRBD1. Germline CDR1 reads SGHRS; CDR2 reads YFSETQ. The CDR3 extends over 16 amino acids. V dropped 2 bases and J dropped 4; count of bases not matched to a gene: 10. The CDR3 DNA sequence: TGCGCCAGCAGCTTACAAACAGGGGGGACGGGCACTGAAGCTTTCTTT. It translates to CASSLQTGGTGTEAFF.